One and the same sample provided the 8 T cell receptor beta chains below, sequenced in a study of siplizumab effects on memory and regulatory T cells. For these receptors, no antigen is known. Some clones are missing from TCRdb's copy, which holds only in-frame ones; the method was immunoSEQ multiplex PCR. The repertoire holds 10,000 or so clones, around half seen once, with 35% to 45% in the top ten. The mixed lymphocyte reaction cells were held in coculture (37°C) for six to seven days. The sequenced sample consisted of CFSE-low (dividing) CD8+ T cells sorted from an allogeneic mixed lymphocyte reaction. The receptors stem from a human donor in good health; the cells came from an allogeneic mixed lymphocyte reaction. Some clones in this sample may be carry-over from other donors' samples.

There are a few counts of this clone. The chain joins TRBV4-1 to TRBJ2-7, with TRBD1 matching 8 bases. Unmatched junction bases numbered 5, after V lost 0 bases and J lost 4 bases. Germline CDR1 is MGHRA and CDR2 is YSYEKL. The CDR3 runs to 15 residues. The CDR3 sequence: CASSQDWTGSYEQYF. The CDR3 DNA reads TGCGCCAGCAGCCAAGACTGGACAGGGTCATACGAGCAGTACTTC.

The table lists this clone with a few counts. The chain uses TRBV11-2 and TRBJ2-1; 8 nucleotides agree with TRBD1. Germline V lookup: CDR1 SGHAT, CDR2 FQNNGV. The CDR3 sequence is 17 residues long. Losses at the gene ends were 5 bases for V and 3 bases for J; bases not matched to a gene: 12. The CDR3 is CASSDSSGTGLYNEQFF. CDR3 in DNA: TGTGCCAGCAGCGACTCATCCGGGACAGGACTCTACAATGAGCAGTTCTTC.

V and J are TRBV4-1 and TRBJ2-4, with D unresolved. The CDR3 loop spans 15 amino acids. Germline V gene data show CDR1 as MGHRA and CDR2 as YSYEKL. The germline V and J ends were trimmed by 3 bases and 3 bases, with 12 bases remaining between them. The CDR3 sequence is CASSQRSLDKNIQYF. In DNA, the CDR3 is TGCGCCAGCAGCCAGAGGAGCCTCGACAAAAACATTCAGTACTTC.

This sequence joins TRBV7-9 and TRBJ1-2; no clear D gene. There are 15 residues in the CDR3. Germline CDR1 reads SEHNR; CDR2 reads FQNEAQ (reference sequence). Trimming left V 5 bases short and J 3 bases short, with 16 bases between. CDR3 region: CASSGQILGYYGYTF. CDR3 nucleotide sequence: TGTGCCAGCAGCGGGCAGATCCTCGGTTACTATGGCTACACCTTC.

This rearrangement joins TRBV7-9 to TRBJ1-2; D is perhaps TRBD1 (5 bases). CDR1 and CDR2 from the germline V gene are SEHNR and FQNEAQ (reference sequence). Trimming took 2 bases from V and 7 from J, leaving 17 bases between them. The CDR3 totals 15 residues. The CDR3 reads CASSLTYGAGSGYTF. The CDR3 DNA reads TGTGCCAGCAGCTTAACCTACGGGGCGGGCTCTGGCTACACCTTC.

The CDR3 nucleotides are TGCGCCAGCAGGGCGGAGAGCAATCAGCCCCAGCATTTT. Amino acids: CASRAESNQPQHF. The rearrangement links TRBV4-1 to TRBJ1-5, with D uncertain. The ends were cut back, 6 bases at V and 1 base at J, with 7 bases in the middle. This CDR3 comprises 13 residues. Germline V gives CDR1 MGHRA, CDR2 YSYEKL.

Relative to its sample, this clone is medium-sized. The CDR3 reads CASSSRDYQETQYF. CDR3 nucleotides: TGTGCCAGCAGCTCGCGGGACTACCAAGAGACCCAGTACTTC. The chain has TRBV7-9 and TRBJ2-5, with a tentative D call TRBD2 (6 bases). Trimming took 4 bases from V and 0 from J, leaving 9 bases between them. Per the germline V gene, CDR1 is SEHNR and CDR2 is FQNEAQ (reference sequence). This CDR3 comprises 14 residues.

The chain joins TRBV4-1 to TRBJ2-1; the match to TRBD2 covers 14 bases. This CDR3 contains 16 residues. Per germline, CDR1 MGHRA and CDR2 YSYEKL. V was clipped by 3 bases and J by 8 bases; unmatched bases: 6. In nucleotides, the CDR3 is TGCGCCAGCAGCCAGTTACCGGGACTAGCGGGAGATGAGCAGTTCTTC. It specifies CASSQLPGLAGDEQFF.